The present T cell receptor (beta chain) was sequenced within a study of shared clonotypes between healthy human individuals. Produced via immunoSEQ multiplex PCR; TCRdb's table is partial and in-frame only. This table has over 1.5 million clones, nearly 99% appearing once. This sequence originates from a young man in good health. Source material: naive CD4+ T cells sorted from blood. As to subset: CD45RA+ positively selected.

Here the CDR3 DNA reads TGCAGCGTTGTCTTGACAGGGAGGATGAACACTGAAGCTTTCTTT. Its translation is CSVVLTGRMNTEAFF. The gene calls are TRBV29-1 and TRBJ1-1, with 7 nucleotides matching TRBD1. CDR1 is SQVTM and CDR2 is ANQGSEA in the germline V gene. The CDR3 runs to 15 residues. With 4 bases clipped from V and 0 bases from J, the junction kept 8 bases outside the gene matches.